The next 17 T cell receptor beta chains were all read from a single sample in a study of technical replicates of blood from four donors. Sequencing was performed with immunoSEQ multiplex PCR; in TCRdb, only in-frame clones are kept and a portion is missing. Among 95,000 or so clones listed, approximately 95% were seen once. The sequenced sample was T cells isolated from PBMCs. Receptor source: a human donor in good health.

This sequence joins TRBV6-5 and TRBJ1-1, with D perhaps TRBD1 (5 bases). V shed 3 bases and J shed 6 bases, with 14 bases lying between them. Germline CDR1 MNHEY, CDR2 SVGAGI. The CDR3 spans 14 residues. CDR3 amino acids: CASSYTRDVSEAFF. DNA for the CDR3: TGTGCCAGCAGTTATACCAGGGATGTCTCTGAAGCTTTCTTT.

V usage is TRBV11-3 and J usage is TRBJ2-5, with unresolved D. CDR1 SGHNT and CDR2 YENEEA come from the germline V gene. Trimming stripped 2 bases from V and 2 bases from J, with 3 bases between. This CDR3 contains 12 residues. CDR3 DNA: TGTGCCAGCAGCTTACTACAAGAGACCCAGTACTTC. It specifies CASSLLQETQYF. The full variable domain, completed using reference TRBV11-3 and TRBJ2-5, is EAGVVQSPRYKIIEKKQPVAFWCNPISGHNTLYWYLQNLGQGPELLIRYENEEAVDDSQLPKDRFSAERLKGVDSTLKIQPAELGDSAVYLCASSLLQETQYFGPGTRLLVL.

This sequence joins TRBV7-9 and TRBJ2-1, with TRBD2 matching over 8 bases. The CDR3 length is 16 residues. Germline loops: CDR1 SEHNR, CDR2 FQNEAQ (reference sequence). The J segment lost 7 bases and the V segment lost 3 bases, leaving 11 bases of the junction unmatched. CDR3 bases: TGTGCCAGCAGCTTGGGTAGCGGGATAGACGGAAATGAGCAGTTCTTC. Protein product: CASSLGSGIDGNEQFF.

The V gene is TRBV7-2, the J gene TRBJ2-1; 10 bases fit TRBD2. The CDR3 length is 16 residues. The V gene's germline CDR1 is SGHTA and CDR2 FQGNSA. Trimming cost V 4 bases and J 5 bases; bases outside gene matches: 8. CDR3 amino acids: CASSWDSGLANNEQFF. The CDR3 DNA follows: TGTGCCAGCAGCTGGGACTCGGGACTAGCGAACAATGAGCAGTTCTTC.

V is TRBV19 and J is TRBJ2-3, with TRBD2 matching over 8 bases. The CDR3 consists of 16 residues. The V and J ends lost 3 bases and 2 bases, in that order; junction bases with no gene match: 7. The germline CDR1 and CDR2 sequences are LNHDA and SQIVND (reference sequence). The DNA of the CDR3 is TGTGCCAGTAGTATTCTCGGTAGCGGGGACACAGATACGCAGTATTTT. Translation gives CASSILGSGDTDTQYF.

V is TRBV9 and J is TRBJ2-3; 12 bases line up with TRBD2. Germline loops: CDR1 SGDLS, CDR2 YYNGEE. Trimming removed 3 bases from V and 3 bases from J; junction bases left unmatched: 5. This CDR3 has 16 amino acids. Here the CDR3 reads CASSGMTSGRTDTQYF. The CDR3 DNA follows: TGTGCCAGCAGCGGAATGACTAGCGGGAGAACAGATACGCAGTATTTT.

The chain joins TRBV6-5 to TRBJ2-7; possible D gene TRBD2, 5 bases. Germline assignment: CDR1 MNHEY and CDR2 SVGAGI. Trimming cost V 6 bases and J 2 bases, with 5 bases left between them. The CDR3 loop spans 11 amino acids. CDR3 in amino acids: CASRTTYEQYF. The DNA for the CDR3 is TGTGCCAGCAGGACTACCTACGAGCAGTACTTC.

The rearrangement uses TRBV19 and TRBJ1-1; 7 bases fit TRBD1. In germline, CDR1 is LNHDA, CDR2 SQIVND (reference sequence). This CDR3 region has 15 residues. Trimming took 9 bases from V and 0 from J; bases not matched to a gene: 10. The CDR3, as DNA: TGTGCCAGCCACCGGGACAGCTACCTGAACACTGAAGCTTTCTTT. Its translation: CASHRDSYLNTEAFF.

This rearrangement joins TRBV7-6 to TRBJ2-1, with 10 bases identical to TRBD2. This CDR3 is built from 16 residues. Germline assignment: CDR1 SGHVS and CDR2 FNYEAQ. With 3 bases clipped from V and 9 bases from J, the junction kept 11 bases outside the gene matches. The CDR3 is CASSLLAGEVGTEQFF. For the CDR3, the DNA is TGTGCCAGCAGCTTGCTAGCGGGAGAAGTGGGGACTGAGCAGTTCTTC.

The V gene is TRBV6-1, the J gene TRBJ2-7, with 8 bases lining up with TRBD2. The V gene's germline CDR1 is MNHNS and CDR2 SASEGT. V trimming: 10 bases; J trimming: 5 bases; junction bases outside the gene matches: 10. This CDR3 is built from 13 residues. The CDR3 sequence is CAIQSGSLHEQYF. For the CDR3, the DNA is TGTGCCATCCAAAGCGGGAGTCTACACGAGCAGTACTTC.

The V gene is TRBV27, the J gene TRBJ1-2; a possible D gene is TRBD1 (5 bases). Trimming took off 5 bases at V and 4 bases at J, with 11 bases between the two ends. The germline V gene encodes CDR1 MNHEY and CDR2 SMNVEV (reference sequence). The CDR3 has 13 amino acids. The CDR3 nucleotides are TGTGCCAGCAGTGGGGGGGTCCTCTATGGCTACACCTTC. Its protein product is CASSGGVLYGYTF.

This clone showed up just once. The rearrangement joins TRBV10-3 to TRBJ1-4, with D possibly being TRBD1 (5 bases). This CDR3 spans 15 amino acids. Germline V gene data show CDR1 as ENHRY and CDR2 as SYGVKD. Trimming shortened V by 2 bases and J by 7 bases, and 14 bases separated the two germline ends. CDR3 loop: CAISENLGGPEKLFF. Written as DNA, the CDR3 is TGTGCCATCAGTGAGAATCTGGGGGGACCTGAAAAACTGTTTTTT.

The rearrangement joins TRBV19 to TRBJ1-2; the match to TRBD1 covers 9 bases. The CDR3 has 13 residues. Germline CDR1 and CDR2: LNHDA and SQIVND (reference sequence). Trimming at V came to 7 bases and at J to 8 bases, leaving 8 bases not matched to a gene. CDR3 sequence reads: CASKIQGARGYTF. In nucleotides, the CDR3 is TGTGCCAGTAAAATACAGGGGGCGAGAGGCTACACCTTC.

The V call is TRBV14, the J call TRBJ1-1; D unclear. CDR1 and CDR2 from the germline V gene are SGHDN and FVKESK. V gave up 2 bases and J gave up 5 bases, with 18 bases separating them. The CDR3 contains 16 residues. CDR3 sequence (DNA): TGTGCCAGCAGCCAACTTACAGAGCAGGCCGGAACTGAAGCTTTCTTT. Translating gives CASSQLTEQAGTEAFF.

The chain joins TRBV5-1 to TRBJ2-1; TRBD2 matches at 7 bases. The germline V gene has CDR1 SGHRS and CDR2 YFSETQ. V was clipped by 0 bases and J by 3 bases; unmatched bases: 3. CDR3 length equals 15 residues. CDR3 loop: CASSLAPGGYNEQFF. The CDR3 region has the DNA TGCGCCAGCAGCTTGGCTCCGGGAGGCTACAATGAGCAGTTCTTC.

The V call is TRBV10-1, the J call TRBJ2-1; 11 bases match TRBD2. The germline V gene has CDR1 WNHNN and CDR2 SYGVQD (reference sequence). With V trimmed by 7 bases and J by 5 bases, 7 bases remained unmatched. CDR3 size: 15 residues. In DNA form, the CDR3 reads TGCGCCAGCAACCCCACTAGCGGGAGTGACAATGAGCAGTTCTTC. Its translation is CASNPTSGSDNEQFF.

J is TRBJ2-1 and V is TRBV6-5; a weak D match, TRBD2 (5 bases). V gave up 0 bases and J gave up 6 bases, with 9 bases separating them. Germline lookup yields CDR1 MNHEY and CDR2 SVGAGI. The CDR3 extends over 14 amino acids. The CDR3: CASSYSLGSNEQFF. CDR3 nucleotide sequence: TGTGCCAGCAGTTACTCGTTAGGGAGCAATGAGCAGTTCTTC.